Below, one T cell receptor beta chain is given with its context. Only in-frame clones appear in the TCRdb table, and some are missing; sequencing was by immunoSEQ multiplex PCR. Of about 180,000 clones detected, around 88% appear once; the ten largest clones hold more than 0.4%. This record comes from a study of T cell responses to AZD1222 COVID-19 vaccine. This CDR3 region has 15 residues. V lost 7 bases, J lost 6 bases, and 17 bases lay in between. Germline CDR1 SGHKS, CDR2 YYEKEE (reference sequence). The receptor was isolated from an adult in good health. V gene TRBV5-5 combines with J gene TRBJ1-6; maybe TRBD1 (6 bases). Sequenced material: peripheral blood, taken on day 0 of AZD1222 vaccination. In nucleotides, the CDR3 is TGTGCCAGCCATACGGGGGCAGACTTTAATTCACCCCTCCACTTT. Translation gives CASHTGADFNSPLHF.